Below are 11 T cell receptor beta chains sequenced from a single sample in a study of identical twins. One entry per CDR3 protein, called by TCRdb with MiXCR from the 5' RACE reads. The sample contains about 700,000 distinct CDR3 sequences, roughly 6.2% of which appear only once. Sequenced: naive T cells sorted from blood. These receptors were collected from a man younger than 35 in good health.

This clonotype was detected only a few times. As DNA, the CDR3 is TGCGCCAGCAGCTCTCTAGGACCCTTGGCTTCACCCCTCCACTTT. It specifies CASSSLGPLASPLHF. V is TRBV5-1 and J is TRBJ1-6; D ambiguous. V was shortened by 3 bases and J by 9 bases, with 16 bases between the two germline ends. CDR1 is SGHRS, CDR2 YFSETQ, per germline. The CDR3 has 15 amino acids.

The rearrangement joins TRBV12-3 or TRBV12-4 to TRBJ2-1, with TRBD1 matching 8 bases. The CDR3 spans 18 residues. Losses at the gene ends were 2 bases for V and 1 base for J; bases not matched to a gene: 10. The CDR3 protein is CASSLLLSGTGSYNEQFF. CDR3 coding DNA: TGTGCCAGCAGTTTATTATTATCCGGGACAGGTTCCTACAATGAGCAGTTCTTC.

This clonotype was observed at least ten times. The chain carries TRBV20-1 and TRBJ2-7, with D perhaps matching TRBD1 or TRBD2 (6 bases each). Per the germline V gene, CDR1 is DFQATT and CDR2 is SNEGSKA (reference sequence). CDR3 size: 14 residues. V was shortened by 6 bases and J by 5 bases, with 20 bases between the two germline ends. As DNA, the CDR3 is TGCAGTGCCCCCCGGTCCGGGGGCTTGGACGAGCAGTACTTC. Translated: CSAPRSGGLDEQYF.

This clonotype turned up a few times. The V gene is TRBV2, the J gene TRBJ1-5; 9 bases line up with TRBD1. The CDR3 covers 15 residues. Germline V lookup: CDR1 SNHLY, CDR2 FYNNEI. Germline trimming cut 3 bases from V and 5 bases from J; bases unmatched to any gene: 5. Written as DNA, the CDR3 is TGTGCCAGCAGTGATACAGGGGGCACGGATCAGCCCCAGCATTTT. This codes for CASSDTGGTDQPQHF.

This chain uses TRBV12-3 or TRBV12-4 with TRBJ2-2; weak D call: TRBD1 (5 bases). V was cut by 3 bases and J by 7 bases, with 12 bases left in between. The CDR3 covers 14 residues. The CDR3, as DNA: TGTGCCAGCAGTTTCGACAGATTGGGCGGGGAGCTGTTTTTT. Its protein product is CASSFDRLGGELFF.

This chain uses TRBV14 with TRBJ1-2; D might be TRBD1 (5 bases). Trimming took 5 bases from V and 7 from J, leaving 11 bases between them. The CDR3 sequence is 12 residues long. Germline V gene lookup returns CDR1 SGHDN and CDR2 FVKESK. The CDR3 DNA reads as TGTGCCAGCAGCAACCAGGGAGCTGGCTACACCTTC. Its translation: CASSNQGAGYTF.

This clonotype has ten or more counts. This rearrangement joins TRBV7-9 to TRBJ1-4, with 7 positions matching TRBD1. Germline lookup yields CDR1 SEHNR and CDR2 FQNEAQ (reference sequence). V shed 8 bases, J shed 4 bases, and the junction held 7 bases outside the gene matches. The CDR3 runs to 14 residues. The CDR3 protein is CASSGDRRNEKLFF. The CDR3 DNA sequence: TGTGCCAGCTCCGGGGACAGACGTAATGAAAAACTGTTTTTT.

This clonotype was seen ten or more times. The chain has TRBV6-5 and TRBJ1-2; D possibly corresponds to TRBD1 (6 bases). The CDR3 is 15 residues long. Trimming left V 3 bases short and J 0 bases short, with 11 bases between. Germline V lookup: CDR1 MNHEY, CDR2 SVGAGI. The CDR3 nucleotides are TGTGCCAGCAGTTATCGGAGGGGGGCTAACTATGGCTACACCTTC. Its translation: CASSYRRGANYGYTF.

This clonotype was observed many times. CDR3 sequence (DNA): TGTGCCAGCAGGGACGGGAGAGGCGGAGAGACCCAGTACTTC. This gives the protein CASRDGRGGETQYF. The rearrangement joins TRBV6-1 to TRBJ2-5; TRBD2 might be the D (6 bases). Per germline, CDR1 MNHNS and CDR2 SASEGT. CDR3 length: 14 amino acids. Trimming took 6 bases from V and 4 from J, leaving 15 bases between them.

This clonotype occurred a few times. The CDR3 sequence is CASSPQNVQPQHF. The DNA for the CDR3 is TGTGCCAGCTCACCACAGAATGTACAGCCCCAGCATTTT. V usage is TRBV18 and J usage is TRBJ1-5; D not resolved. Between the trimmed V and J ends, which lost 1 base and 7 bases, there was a span of 8 bases. This CDR3 is 13 amino acids long. The germline V gene encodes CDR1 KGHSH and CDR2 LQKENI.

There are many counts of this clonotype. V gene TRBV12-3 or TRBV12-4 combines with J gene TRBJ2-2; no clear D gene. The V end was cut by 3 bases, the J end by 4 bases, with 9 bases between. This CDR3 comprises 14 residues. The CDR3 DNA sequence: TGTGCCAGCAGTTTTAGGTCGCTCACCGGGGAGCTGTTTTTT. It translates to CASSFRSLTGELFF.